The TCR beta chain described here comes from a study of blood T cell repertoires in COVID-19. Overall study context: From T cells, B-cell-depleted T cells, or PBMCs came the material, which was cDNA or gDNA.

The CDR3 is 16 residues long. Germline V CDR1 and CDR2: MDHEN, SYDVKM. With 7 bases removed from V and 3 bases from J, the gap between germline ends came to 18 bases. Generated by immunoSEQ multiplex PCR, the TCRdb table keeps only in-frame clones and is missing some. The table records about 310,000 clones, almost 90% of them present only once. The sequenced material came from PBMCs or T cells enriched from blood (not recorded which). The sequence was obtained from a woman under 30 with acute COVID-19. The chain couples TRBV28 to TRBJ1-4, with a weak D call TRBD1 (5 bases). The CDR3 DNA reads TGTGCCAGCACCCTAGGGGCCCGAGTGGCTAATGAAAAACTGTTTTTT. Its translation: CASTLGARVANEKLFF. The full variable domain, with the rest looked up from reference TRBV28 and TRBJ1-4, is DVKVTQSSRYLVKRTGEKVFLECVQDMDHENMFWYRQDPGLGLRLIYFSYDVKMKEKGDIPEGYSVSREKKERFSLILESASTNQTSMYLCASTLGARVANEKLFFGSGTQLSVL.